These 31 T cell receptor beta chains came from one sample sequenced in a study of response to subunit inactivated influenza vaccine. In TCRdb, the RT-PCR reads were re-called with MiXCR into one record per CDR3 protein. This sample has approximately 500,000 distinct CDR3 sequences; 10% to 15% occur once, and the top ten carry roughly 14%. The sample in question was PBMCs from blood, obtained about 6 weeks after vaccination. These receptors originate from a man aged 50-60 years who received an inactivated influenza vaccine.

CDR3 DNA: TGCAGTGCTAGGAAGGCGACAGATACGCAGTATTTT. Amino acids: CSARKATDTQYF. This sequence joins TRBV20-1 and TRBJ2-3; the D is unclear. The germline CDR1 and CDR2 sequences are DFQATT and SNEGSKA (reference sequence). This CDR3 has 12 amino acids. V was pared by 3 bases and J by 3 bases, with 7 bases between.

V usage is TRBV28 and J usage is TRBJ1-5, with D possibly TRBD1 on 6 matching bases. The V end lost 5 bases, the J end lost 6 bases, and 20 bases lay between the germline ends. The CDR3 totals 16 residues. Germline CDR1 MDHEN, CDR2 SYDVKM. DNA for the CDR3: TGTGCCAGCAGTGAAGCCCCGGGGGGGCTGGGTCAGCCCCAGCATTTT. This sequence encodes CASSEAPGGLGQPQHF.

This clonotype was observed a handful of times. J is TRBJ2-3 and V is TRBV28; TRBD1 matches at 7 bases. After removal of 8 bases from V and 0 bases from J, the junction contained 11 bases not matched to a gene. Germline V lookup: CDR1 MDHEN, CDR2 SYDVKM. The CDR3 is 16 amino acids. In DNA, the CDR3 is TGTGCCAGCCGCGCCGCGGACAGGCTAAGCACAGATACGCAGTATTTT. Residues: CASRAADRLSTDTQYF.

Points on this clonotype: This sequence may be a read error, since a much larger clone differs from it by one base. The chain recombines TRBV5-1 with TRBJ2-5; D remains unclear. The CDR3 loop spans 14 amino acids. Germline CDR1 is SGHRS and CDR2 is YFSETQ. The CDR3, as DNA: TGCTCCAGCAGCTTGACCATCACGGAAGAGACCCAGTACTTC. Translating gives CSSSLTITEETQYF.

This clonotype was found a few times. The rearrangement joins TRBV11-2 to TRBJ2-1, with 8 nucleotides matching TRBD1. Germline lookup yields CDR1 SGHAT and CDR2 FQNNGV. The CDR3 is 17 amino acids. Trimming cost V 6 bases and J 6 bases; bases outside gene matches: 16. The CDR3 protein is CASSSMVGQANRNEQFF. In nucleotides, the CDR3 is TGTGCCAGCAGTTCGATGGTGGGACAGGCAAATCGCAATGAGCAGTTCTTC.

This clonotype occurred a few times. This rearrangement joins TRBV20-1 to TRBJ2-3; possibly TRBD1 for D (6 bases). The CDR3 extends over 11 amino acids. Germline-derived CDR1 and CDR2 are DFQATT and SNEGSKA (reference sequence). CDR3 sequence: CRGASTDTQYF. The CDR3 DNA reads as TGCAGGGGGGCTAGCACAGATACGCAGTATTTT.

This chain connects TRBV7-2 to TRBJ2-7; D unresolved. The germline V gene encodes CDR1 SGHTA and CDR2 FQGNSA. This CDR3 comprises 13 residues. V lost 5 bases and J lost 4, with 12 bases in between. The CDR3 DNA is TGTGCCAGCAGCCATTATACAGTTTACGAGCAGTACTTC. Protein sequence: CASSHYTVYEQYF.

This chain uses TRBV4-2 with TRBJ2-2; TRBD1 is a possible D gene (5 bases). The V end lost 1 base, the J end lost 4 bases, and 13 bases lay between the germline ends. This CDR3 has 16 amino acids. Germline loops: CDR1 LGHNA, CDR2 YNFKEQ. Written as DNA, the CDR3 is TGTGCCAGCAGCCAAGCCGTCCCAAGGGGCACCGGGGAGCTGTTTTTT. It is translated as CASSQAVPRGTGELFF.

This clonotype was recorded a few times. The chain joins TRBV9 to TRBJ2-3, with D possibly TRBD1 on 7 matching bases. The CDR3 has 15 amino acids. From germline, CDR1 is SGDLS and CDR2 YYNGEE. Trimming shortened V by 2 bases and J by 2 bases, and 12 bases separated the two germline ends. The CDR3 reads CASSVGGQHTDTQYF. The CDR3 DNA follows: TGTGCCAGCAGCGTGGGGGGACAGCACACAGATACGCAGTATTTT.

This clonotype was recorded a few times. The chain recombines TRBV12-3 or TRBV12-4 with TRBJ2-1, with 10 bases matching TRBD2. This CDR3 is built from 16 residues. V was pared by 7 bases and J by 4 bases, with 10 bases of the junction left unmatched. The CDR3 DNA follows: TGTGCCAGCACCTCCAGGAGCGGGGGGGCGTACAATGAGCAGTTCTTC. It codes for CASTSRSGGAYNEQFF.

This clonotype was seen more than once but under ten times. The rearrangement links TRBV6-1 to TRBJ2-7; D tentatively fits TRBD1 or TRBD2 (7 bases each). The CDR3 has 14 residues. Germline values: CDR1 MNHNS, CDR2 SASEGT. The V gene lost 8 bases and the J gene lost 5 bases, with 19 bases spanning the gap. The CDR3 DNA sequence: TGTGCCAGCCAGGGGGAGGGCCGCCTCGACGAGCAGTACTTC. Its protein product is CASQGEGRLDEQYF.

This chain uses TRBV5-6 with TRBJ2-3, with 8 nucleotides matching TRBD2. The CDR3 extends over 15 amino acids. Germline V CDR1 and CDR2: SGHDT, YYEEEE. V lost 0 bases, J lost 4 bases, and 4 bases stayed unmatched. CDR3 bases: TGTGCCAGCAGCTTGGATATAGCGGGACCAGATACGCAGTATTTT. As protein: CASSLDIAGPDTQYF.

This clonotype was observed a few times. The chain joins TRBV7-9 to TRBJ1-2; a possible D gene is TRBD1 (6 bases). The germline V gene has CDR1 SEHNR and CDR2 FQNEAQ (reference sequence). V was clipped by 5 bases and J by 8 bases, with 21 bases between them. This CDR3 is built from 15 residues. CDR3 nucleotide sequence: TGTGCCAGCAGCGACACCGGGACACCCGATCGCGGCTACACCTTC. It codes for CASSDTGTPDRGYTF.

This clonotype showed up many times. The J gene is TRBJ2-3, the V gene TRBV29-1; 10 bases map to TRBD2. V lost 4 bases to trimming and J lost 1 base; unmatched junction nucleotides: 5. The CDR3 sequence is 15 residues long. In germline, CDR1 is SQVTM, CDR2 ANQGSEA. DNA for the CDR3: TGCAGCGTTGGTCTAGCGGGAGATCGCACAGATACGCAGTATTTT. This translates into CSVGLAGDRTDTQYF.

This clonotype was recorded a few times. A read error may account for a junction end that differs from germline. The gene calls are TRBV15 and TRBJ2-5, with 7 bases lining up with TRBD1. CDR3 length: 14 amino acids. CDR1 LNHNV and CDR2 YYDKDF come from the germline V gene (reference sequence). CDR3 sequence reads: CATSGEGAGETQYF. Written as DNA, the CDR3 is TGTGCCACCAGCGGAGAGGGGGCCGGGGAGACCCAGTACTTC. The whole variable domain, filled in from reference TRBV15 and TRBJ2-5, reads DAMVIQNPRYQVTQFGKPVTLSCSQTLNHNVMYWYQQKSSQAPKLLFHYYDKDFNNEADTPDNFQSRRPNTSFCFLDIRSPGLGDTAMYLCATSGEGAGETQYFGPGTRLLVL.

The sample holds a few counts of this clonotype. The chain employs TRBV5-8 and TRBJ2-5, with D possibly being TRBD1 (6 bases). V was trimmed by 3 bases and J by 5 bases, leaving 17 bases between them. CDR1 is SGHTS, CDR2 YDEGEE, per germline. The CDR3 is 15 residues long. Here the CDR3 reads CASSSGTPRRETQYF. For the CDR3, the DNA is TGTGCCAGCAGCTCCGGGACACCTAGACGGGAGACCCAGTACTTC.

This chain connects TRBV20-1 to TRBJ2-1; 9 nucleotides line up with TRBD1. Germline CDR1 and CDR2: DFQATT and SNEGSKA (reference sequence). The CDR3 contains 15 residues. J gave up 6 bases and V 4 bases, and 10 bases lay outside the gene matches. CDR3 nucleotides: TGCAGTGCTACCAAGGCCGACAGGGGGACCAATGAGCAGTTCTTC. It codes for CSATKADRGTNEQFF.

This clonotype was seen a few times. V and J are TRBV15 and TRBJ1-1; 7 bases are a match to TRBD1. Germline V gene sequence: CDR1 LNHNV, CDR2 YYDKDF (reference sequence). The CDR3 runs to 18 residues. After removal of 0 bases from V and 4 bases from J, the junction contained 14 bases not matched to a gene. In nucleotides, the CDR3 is TGTGCCACCAGCAGAGATCCGTCGGACAGGACTCGTCCCACTGAAGCTTTCTTT. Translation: CATSRDPSDRTRPTEAFF. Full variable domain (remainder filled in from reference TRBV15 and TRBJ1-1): DAMVIQNPRYQVTQFGKPVTLSCSQTLNHNVMYWYQQKSSQAPKLLFHYYDKDFNNEADTPDNFQSRRPNTSFCFLDIRSPGLGDTAMYLCATSRDPSDRTRPTEAFFGQGTRLTVV.

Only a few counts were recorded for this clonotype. The CDR3 protein is CASSLGTGEGEQFF. CDR3 nucleotide sequence: TGCGCCAGCAGCTTGGGGACGGGCGAGGGAGAGCAGTTCTTC. The chain joins TRBV5-1 to TRBJ2-1; D is perhaps TRBD2 (5 bases). V dropped 0 bases and J dropped 10 bases, with 14 bases sitting between them. Germline values: CDR1 SGHRS, CDR2 YFSETQ. The CDR3 contains 14 residues.

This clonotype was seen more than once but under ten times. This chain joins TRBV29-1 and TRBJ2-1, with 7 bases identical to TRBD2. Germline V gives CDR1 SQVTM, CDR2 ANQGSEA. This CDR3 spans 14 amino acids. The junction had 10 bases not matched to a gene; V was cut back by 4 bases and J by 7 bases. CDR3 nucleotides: TGCAGCGTTGTGAGGGCTAGCGGACCTAATGAGCAGTTCTTC. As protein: CSVVRASGPNEQFF.

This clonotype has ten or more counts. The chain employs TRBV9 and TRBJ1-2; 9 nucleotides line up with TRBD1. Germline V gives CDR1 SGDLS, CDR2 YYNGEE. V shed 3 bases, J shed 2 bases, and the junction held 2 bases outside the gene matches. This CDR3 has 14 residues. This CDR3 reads CASSGDRGNYGYTF. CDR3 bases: TGTGCCAGCAGCGGCGACAGGGGGAACTATGGCTACACCTTC.

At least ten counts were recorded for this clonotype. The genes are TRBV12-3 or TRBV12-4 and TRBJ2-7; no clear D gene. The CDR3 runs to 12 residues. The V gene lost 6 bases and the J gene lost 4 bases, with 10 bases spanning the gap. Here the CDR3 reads CASSLVRYEQYF. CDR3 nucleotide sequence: TGTGCCAGCAGCCTCGTGCGGTACGAGCAGTACTTC.

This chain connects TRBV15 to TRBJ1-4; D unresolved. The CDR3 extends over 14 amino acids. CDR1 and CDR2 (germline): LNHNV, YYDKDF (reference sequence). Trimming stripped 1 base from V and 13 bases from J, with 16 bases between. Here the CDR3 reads CATSRGPTGDGLFF. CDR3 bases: TGTGCCACCAGCAGAGGCCCGACCGGAGATGGACTGTTTTTT.

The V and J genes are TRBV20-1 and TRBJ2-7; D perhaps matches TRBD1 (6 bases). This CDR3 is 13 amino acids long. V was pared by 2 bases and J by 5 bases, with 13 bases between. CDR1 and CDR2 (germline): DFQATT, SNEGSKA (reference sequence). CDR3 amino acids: CSARTLRGHEQYF. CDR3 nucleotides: TGCAGTGCTAGAACCCTCAGGGGACACGAGCAGTACTTC.

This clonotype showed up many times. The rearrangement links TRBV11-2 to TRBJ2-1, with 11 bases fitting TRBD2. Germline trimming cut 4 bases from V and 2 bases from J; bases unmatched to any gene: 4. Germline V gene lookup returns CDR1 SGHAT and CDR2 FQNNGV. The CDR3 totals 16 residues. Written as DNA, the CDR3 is TGTGCCAGCAGCTCGAGACTAGCGGGACCCTACAATGAGCAGTTCTTC. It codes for CASSSRLAGPYNEQFF.

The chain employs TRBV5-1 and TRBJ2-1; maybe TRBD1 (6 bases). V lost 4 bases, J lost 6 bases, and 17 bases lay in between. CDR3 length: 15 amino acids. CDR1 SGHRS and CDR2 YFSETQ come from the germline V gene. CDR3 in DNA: TGCGCCAGCAGCAAACAGGGTGAAGATTTCAATGAGCAGTTCTTC. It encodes CASSKQGEDFNEQFF.

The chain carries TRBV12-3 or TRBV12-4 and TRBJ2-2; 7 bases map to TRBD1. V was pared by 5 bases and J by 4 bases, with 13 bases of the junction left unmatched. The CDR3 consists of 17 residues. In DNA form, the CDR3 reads TGTGCCAGCAGTCCTCGAGGGGGCAGGAAACTCACCGGGGAGCTGTTTTTT. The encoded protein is CASSPRGGRKLTGELFF.

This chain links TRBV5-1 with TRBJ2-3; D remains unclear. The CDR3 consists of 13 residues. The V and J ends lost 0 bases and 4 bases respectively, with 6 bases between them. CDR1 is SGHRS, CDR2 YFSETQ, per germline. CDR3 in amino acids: CASSLAISDTQYF. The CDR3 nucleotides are TGCGCCAGCAGCTTGGCCATTTCAGATACGCAGTATTTT.

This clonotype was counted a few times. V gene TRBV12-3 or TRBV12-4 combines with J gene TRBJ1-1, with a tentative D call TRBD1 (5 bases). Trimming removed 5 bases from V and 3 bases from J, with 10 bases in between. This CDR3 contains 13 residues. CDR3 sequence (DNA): TGTGCCAGCAGTCCTAGACAGCACACTGAAGCTTTCTTT. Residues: CASSPRQHTEAFF.

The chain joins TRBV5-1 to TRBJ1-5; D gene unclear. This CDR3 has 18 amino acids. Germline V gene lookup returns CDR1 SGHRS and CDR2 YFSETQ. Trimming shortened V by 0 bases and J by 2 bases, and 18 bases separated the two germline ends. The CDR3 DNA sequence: TGCGCCAGCAGCTTGGGGCCGGGGAGGGCTGACGGCAATCAGCCCCAGCATTTT. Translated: CASSLGPGRADGNQPQHF.

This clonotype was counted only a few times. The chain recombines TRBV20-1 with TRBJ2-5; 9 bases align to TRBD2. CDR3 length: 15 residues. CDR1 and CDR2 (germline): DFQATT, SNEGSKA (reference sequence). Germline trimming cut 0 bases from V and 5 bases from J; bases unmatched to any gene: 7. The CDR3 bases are TGCAGTGCTAGAGAGGATAGCGGGAGTTACGAGACCCAGTACTTC. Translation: CSAREDSGSYETQYF.